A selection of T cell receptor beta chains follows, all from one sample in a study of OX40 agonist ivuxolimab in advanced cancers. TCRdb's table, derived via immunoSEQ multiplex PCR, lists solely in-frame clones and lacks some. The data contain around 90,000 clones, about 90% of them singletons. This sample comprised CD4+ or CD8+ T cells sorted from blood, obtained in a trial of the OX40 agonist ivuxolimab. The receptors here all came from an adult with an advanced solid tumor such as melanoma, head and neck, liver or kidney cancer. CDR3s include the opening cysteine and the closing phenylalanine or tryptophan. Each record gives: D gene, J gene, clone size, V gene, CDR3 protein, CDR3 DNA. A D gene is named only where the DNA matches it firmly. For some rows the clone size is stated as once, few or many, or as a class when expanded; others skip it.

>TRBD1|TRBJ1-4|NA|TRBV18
CASSPKVQGGYATNEKLFF
TGTGCCAGCTCACCGAAGGTGCAGGGGGGTTACGCAACTAATGAAAAACTGTTTTTT
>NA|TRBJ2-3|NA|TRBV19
CASIKAGAQYF
TGTGCCAGTATCAAGGCAGGGGCGCAGTATTTT
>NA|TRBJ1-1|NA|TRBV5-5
CASSHSQGNLEAFF
TGTGCCAGCAGTCATTCACAGGGTAACCTTGAAGCTTTCTTT
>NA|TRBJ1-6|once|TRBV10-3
CATGRELRSPLHF
TGTGCCACCGGAAGGGAGTTGAGGTCACCCCTCCACTTT
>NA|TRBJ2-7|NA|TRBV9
CASSVGPRGEQYF
TGTGCCAGCAGCGTAGGTCCCAGGGGCGAGCAGTACTTC
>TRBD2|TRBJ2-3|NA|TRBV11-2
CASSGPGAGVGDTQYF
TGTGCCAGCAGCGGACCTGGGGCGGGAGTCGGAGATACGCAGTATTTT
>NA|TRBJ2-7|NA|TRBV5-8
CASSFINEQYF
TGTGCCAGCAGCTTTATCAACGAGCAGTACTTC
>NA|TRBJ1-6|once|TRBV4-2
CASSLDGSGNSPLHF
TGTGCCAGCAGCCTCGACGGGTCGGGGAATTCACCCCTCCACTTT
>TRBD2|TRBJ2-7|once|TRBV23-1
CASSQSGRREDSYEQYF
TGCGCCAGCAGTCAATCCGGCAGGCGGGAGGACTCCTACGAGCAGTACTTC
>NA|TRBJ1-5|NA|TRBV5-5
CASSLVEFQPQHF
TGTGCCAGCAGCTTGGTAGAGTTTCAGCCCCAGCATTTT
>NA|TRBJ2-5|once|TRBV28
CASSFGAQETQYF
TGTGCCAGCAGTTTTGGGGCCCAAGAGACCCAGTACTTC
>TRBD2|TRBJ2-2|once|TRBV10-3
CAISVTSDTGELFF
TGTGCCATCAGTGTTACTAGCGACACCGGGGAGCTGTTTTTT
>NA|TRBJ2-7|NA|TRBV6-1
CASSDEVVGRGLYEQYF
TGTGCCAGCAGTGACGAGGTGGTGGGTAGGGGATTATACGAGCAGTACTTC
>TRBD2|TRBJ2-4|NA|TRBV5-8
CASSPGLAGRWEAKNIQYF
TGTGCCAGCAGCCCCGGACTAGCGGGACGTTGGGAAGCCAAAAACATTCAGTACTTC
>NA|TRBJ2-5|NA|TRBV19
CASSIAAGETQYF
TGTGCCAGTAGTATAGCAGCCGGGGAGACCCAGTACTTC
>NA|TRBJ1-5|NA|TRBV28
CASSPPYGQSYQPQHF
TGTGCCAGCAGTCCACCCTACGGACAGTCATATCAGCCCCAGCATTTT
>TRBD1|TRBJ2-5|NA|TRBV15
CATSRSGTAQETQYF
TGTGCCACCAGCAGATCAGGGACAGCCCAAGAGACCCAGTACTTC